This TCR beta chain was documented in a study of radiotherapy plus CTLA-4 blockade in lung cancer. Clones were sequenced by immunoSEQ multiplex PCR, and TCRdb holds only the in-frame ones, with some missing. Here the sample spans about 90,000 clones, about three quarters being singletons. General observations from the study: Increased serum interferon-beta after radiation also reportedly predicted response strongly.

Remarks on this clone: Its antigen is unidentified.

The CDR3 consists of 13 residues. CDR1 MNHNS and CDR2 SASEGT come from the germline V gene. The J segment lost 2 bases and the V segment lost 6 bases, leaving 3 bases of the junction unmatched. This chain connects TRBV6-1 to TRBJ2-5, with TRBD1 matching 7 bases. This clonotype was obtained from a human donor with non-small cell lung cancer that progressed on radiotherapy plus ipilimumab. The sequencing used peripheral blood, collected from a patient treated with radiotherapy plus ipilimumab. CDR3 nucleotide sequence: TGTGCCAGCAGCCCGGGACAGCAAGAGACCCAGTACTTC. Amino acid sequence: CASSPGQQETQYF.